This entry concerns a single T cell receptor beta chain. Original data processing: Reference gene primer amplification gave estimated nucleated cell counts. Produced via immunoSEQ multiplex PCR; TCRdb's table is partial and in-frame only. The V and J calls and clone size are taken from that table; D and trimming were inferred from the DNA. The table includes fewer than 95,000 clones, about two thirds detected once. The data belong to a study of blood T cell repertoires in COVID-19. Across the whole study: Acute-phase and convalescent COVID-19 samples originated in the United States, Italy and Spain. In each case, the material was cDNA or gDNA derived from T cells, B-cell-depleted T cells, or PBMCs.

J lost 6 bases, V lost 2 bases, and 4 bases had no gene match. CDR3 length: 15 amino acids. In germline, CDR1 is MNHEY, CDR2 SVGAGI. Sequencing was performed on peripheral blood. This clonotype was obtained from a woman over 75 with acute or convalescent COVID-19. V gene TRBV6-5 combines with J gene TRBJ2-2; 9 bases are shared with TRBD1. CDR3 DNA sequence: TGTGCCAGCAGTTACCCGAACAGGGGGCCCGGGGAGCTGTTTTTT. This encodes CASSYPNRGPGELFF.